What follows are 25 T cell receptor beta chains derived from one specimen sequenced in a study of CD8+ T cells in alopecia areata. Treatment given: oral pan-JAK inhibitor, 5-10 mg twice daily. The sequencing template was cDNA reverse transcribed from extracted RNA. Sequenced by immunoSEQ multiplex PCR; TCRdb stores in-frame clones only, minus some. The sample includes over 200,000 clones, 50% to 75% of them seen just once. Sequencing used CD4+ T cells sorted from blood, obtained at week 4, from a patient treated with tofacitinib. Receptor source: a human donor with alopecia areata.

This clone was counted once. The V call is TRBV5-1, the J call TRBJ2-7, with D perhaps TRBD1 (6 bases). The CDR3 totals 13 residues. Germline CDR1 reads SGHRS; CDR2 reads YFSETQ. Trimming removed 7 bases at V and 1 base at J, with 12 bases between. As DNA, the CDR3 is TGCGCCAGCGGACAGCATTTTTCCTACGAGCAGTACTTC. It is translated as CASGQHFSYEQYF.

This chain uses TRBV2 with TRBJ1-5; 8 bases fit TRBD1. V shed 6 bases and J 2 bases; nucleotides not matched to a gene: 6. CDR3 length: 15 residues. In germline, CDR1 is SNHLY, CDR2 FYNNEI. The CDR3 DNA is TGTGCCAGCAGCGTGACAGGGGTGGGCAATCAGCCCCAGCATTTT. Translation: CASSVTGVGNQPQHF. Combining the CDR3 with reference TRBV2 and TRBJ1-5 gives the whole variable domain EPEVTQTPSHQVTQMGQEVILRCVPISNHLYFYWYRQILGQKVEFLVSFYNNEISEKSEIFDDQFSVERPDGSNFTLKIRSTKLEDSAMYFCASSVTGVGNQPQHFGDGTRLSIL.

The table lists this clone with a few counts. The chain joins TRBV28 to TRBJ1-1; no reliable D call. The germline V gene has CDR1 MDHEN and CDR2 SYDVKM. CDR3 size: 12 residues. V was shortened by 3 bases and J by 8 bases, with 10 bases between the two germline ends. In nucleotides, the CDR3 is TGTGCCAGCAGTTTGTTAGCCGGGGAAGCTTTCTTT. It is translated as CASSLLAGEAFF.

The chain carries TRBV30 and TRBJ2-1, with D hard to call. Looked up from germline, CDR1 is GTSNPN and CDR2 is SVGIG (reference sequence). This CDR3 region has 12 residues. V lost 1 base and J 9 bases, leaving 10 bases between the germline ends. The CDR3 DNA is TGTGCCTGGAGTGCGAGTGGGGTTGAGCAGTTCTTC. Amino acid sequence: CAWSASGVEQFF.

This clone was picked up one time. This CDR3 is CASSPWTGAQETQYF. CDR3 nucleotide sequence: TGTGCCAGCAGCCCGTGGACAGGCGCCCAAGAGACCCAGTACTTC. The V call is TRBV5-4, the J call TRBJ2-5; 7 nucleotides align to TRBD1. Germline V lookup: CDR1 SGHNT, CDR2 YYREEE (reference sequence). Trimming cost V 4 bases and J 1 base; bases outside gene matches: 7. This CDR3 is built from 15 residues. The full variable domain, rest sourced from reference TRBV5-4 and TRBJ2-5, is ETGVTQSPTHLIKTRGQQVTLRCSSQSGHNTVSWYQQALGQGPQFIFQYYREEENGRGNFPPRFSGLQFPNYSSELNVNALELDDSALYLCASSPWTGAQETQYFGPGTRLLVL.

The gene calls are TRBV5-4 and TRBJ2-7, with 8 bases that match TRBD2. Germline V gene data show CDR1 as SGHNT and CDR2 as YYREEE (reference sequence). This CDR3 has 15 residues. V lost 4 bases and J lost 3; bases outside the gene matches: 9. The DNA for the CDR3 is TGTGCCAGCAGCCGAGGTGGTAGCGGGATCTACGAGCAGTACTTC. This encodes CASSRGGSGIYEQYF. The variable domain in full, with the rest retrieved from reference TRBV5-4 and TRBJ2-7, is ETGVTQSPTHLIKTRGQQVTLRCSSQSGHNTVSWYQQALGQGPQFIFQYYREEENGRGNFPPRFSGLQFPNYSSELNVNALELDDSALYLCASSRGGSGIYEQYFGPGTRLTVT.

CDR3 region: CSETSADTQYF. The CDR3 DNA follows: TGCAGCGAGACCTCCGCAGATACGCAGTATTTT. V usage is TRBV29-1 and J usage is TRBJ2-3; D is ambiguous. This CDR3 spans 11 amino acids. Germline lookup yields CDR1 SQVTM and CDR2 ANQGSEA. Trimming pared 7 bases from V and 4 bases from J, leaving 9 bases between.

The DNA of the CDR3 is TGTGCCAGCAGAACTGGACGGGACACTGAAGCTTTCTTT. Residues: CASRTGRDTEAFF. The gene calls are TRBV11-2 and TRBJ1-1, with unresolved D. Germline V gene sequence: CDR1 SGHAT, CDR2 FQNNGV. Between the trimmed V and J ends, which lost 6 bases and 3 bases, there was a span of 11 bases. The CDR3 runs 13 residues. Full variable domain (rest looked up from reference TRBV11-2 and TRBJ1-1): EAGVAQSPRYKIIEKRQSVAFWCNPISGHATLYWYQQILGQGPKLLIQFQNNGVVDDSQLPKDRFSAERLKGVDSTLKIQPAKLEDSAVYLCASRTGRDTEAFFGQGTRLTVV.

This sequence joins TRBV7-9 and TRBJ2-1; maybe TRBD2 (5 bases). The CDR3 runs 12 residues. The germline CDR1 and CDR2 sequences are SEHNR and FQNEAQ (reference sequence). Trimming removed 5 bases at V and 10 bases at J, with 12 bases between. The CDR3 DNA reads TGTGCCAGCAGCGCGATACTAGGCGAGCAGTTCTTC. Translating it yields CASSAILGEQFF. The variable domain in full, completed from reference TRBV7-9 and TRBJ2-1, reads DTGVSQNPRHKITKRGQNVTFRCDPISEHNRLYWYRQTLGQGPEFLTYFQNEAQLEKSRLLSDRFSAERPKGSFSTLEIQRTEQGDSAMYLCASSAILGEQFFGPGTRLTVL.

This clone was seen only a few times. The CDR3 DNA sequence: TGTGCCAGCAGCGAGCGTTGGGGGCTCAGTGAAAAACTGTTTTTT. Translating gives CASSERWGLSEKLFF. The rearrangement joins TRBV7-2 to TRBJ1-4; perhaps TRBD1 as D (6 bases). Germline V gives CDR1 SGHTA, CDR2 FQGNSA. The CDR3 runs to 15 residues. The V gene lost 5 bases and the J gene lost 7 bases, with 17 bases spanning the gap.

V is TRBV11-3 and J is TRBJ2-1, with 7 bases that match TRBD1. The CDR3 consists of 16 residues. The germline CDR1 and CDR2 sequences are SGHNT and YENEEA. V was pared by 4 bases and J by 1 base, with 7 bases of the junction left unmatched. The CDR3 protein is CASSYAVTGSYNEQFF. For the CDR3, the DNA is TGTGCCAGCAGCTACGCGGTGACAGGGTCCTACAATGAGCAGTTCTTC.

The J gene is TRBJ2-1, the V gene TRBV2, with 11 bases matching TRBD1. This CDR3 region has 15 residues. Germline trimming cut 5 bases from V and 6 bases from J; bases unmatched to any gene: 6. The germline gives CDR1 SNHLY, CDR2 FYNNEI. Written as DNA, the CDR3 is TGTGCCAGCAGTCCCCGGACAGGGGGCCGCAATGAGCAGTTCTTC. Translating gives CASSPRTGGRNEQFF.

This chain joins TRBV4-3 and TRBJ2-5; D remains unclear. There are 13 residues in the CDR3. Germline CDR1 is LGHNA and CDR2 is YSLEER. The ends were cut back, 0 bases at V and 4 bases at J, with 6 bases in the middle. The CDR3 region has the DNA TGCGCCAGCAGCCAAGATTTTGGAGAGACCCAGTACTTC. It yields the protein CASSQDFGETQYF.

The gene calls are TRBV10-3 and TRBJ1-3; possible D gene TRBD1, 5 bases. This CDR3 has 16 residues. Germline CDR1 ENHRY, CDR2 SYGVKD. V was cut by 6 bases and J by 10 bases, with 25 bases left in between. The CDR3 DNA follows: TGTGCCATCAGCCGGAGTCAAGACAGAAACGACGGGACCATATATTTT. It codes for CAISRSQDRNDGTIYF.

The chain couples TRBV5-1 to TRBJ2-5, with D perhaps TRBD1 (6 bases). This CDR3 is built from 16 residues. V lost 2 bases to trimming and J lost 4 bases, with 18 bases between them. Germline V gene data show CDR1 as SGHRS and CDR2 as YFSETQ. The CDR3 DNA reads TGCGCCAGCAGCTTTGCCTCAGGGGCACGGGGAGAGACCCAGTACTTC. Translation gives CASSFASGARGETQYF.

The rearrangement links TRBV30 to TRBJ2-7; D remains unclear. The germline V gene encodes CDR1 GTSNPN and CDR2 SVGIG (reference sequence). CDR3 length: 12 amino acids. The V and J ends lost 8 bases and 12 bases respectively, with 23 bases between them. The CDR3 nucleotides are TGTGCCCTTCTACCCCCGGTCCCGCGGAGGTACTTC. Its translation is CALLPPVPRRYF.

The chain combines TRBV29-1 with TRBJ2-2, with a tentative D call TRBD2 (6 bases). Germline CDR1 is SQVTM and CDR2 is ANQGSEA. This CDR3 contains 16 residues. V was pared by 4 bases and J by 5 bases, with 20 bases between. CDR3 loop: CSVGGGPGTLTGELFF. CDR3 sequence (DNA): TGCAGCGTTGGAGGAGGGCCGGGGACCTTAACCGGGGAGCTGTTTTTT.

The chain couples TRBV4-3 to TRBJ1-1; D remains ambiguous. The CDR3 sequence is 14 residues long. Germline V lookup: CDR1 LGHNA, CDR2 YSLEER. V gave up 0 bases and J gave up 10 bases, with 15 bases separating them. CDR3 coding DNA: TGCGCCAGCAGCCAAGATATCGGCCGAAGCTCAGCTTTCTTT. It yields the protein CASSQDIGRSSAFF.

This sequence joins TRBV4-2 and TRBJ1-1, with D possibly TRBD1 on 6 matching bases. From germline, CDR1 is LGHNA and CDR2 YNFKEQ. Trimming removed 0 bases from V and 5 bases from J, with 13 bases in between. This CDR3 contains 15 residues. Here the CDR3 DNA reads TGTGCCAGCAGCCAAGATTGGGGCCAGGGGACTGAAGCTTTCTTT. This sequence encodes CASSQDWGQGTEAFF.

The chain carries TRBV30 and TRBJ1-1; D unclear. The CDR3 length is 15 residues. Germline CDR1 and CDR2: GTSNPN and SVGIG (reference sequence). Trimming stripped 1 base from V and 6 bases from J, with 18 bases between. The CDR3 loop is CAWSGLGIGGSEAFF. The CDR3 DNA reads as TGTGCCTGGAGTGGGTTGGGAATCGGAGGCTCTGAAGCTTTCTTT.

The chain recombines TRBV29-1 with TRBJ2-2; D is possibly TRBD1 or TRBD2 (6 bases each). Trimming stripped 6 bases from V and 6 bases from J, with 20 bases between. The CDR3 contains 15 residues. The germline CDR1 and CDR2 sequences are SQVTM and ANQGSEA. The CDR3 sequence: CSVADRGLWAGELFF. CDR3 sequence (DNA): TGCAGCGTGGCGGATCGGGGGCTGTGGGCCGGGGAGCTGTTTTTT.

There are a few counts of this clone. The gene calls are TRBV10-2 and TRBJ2-6; D is uncertain. CDR3 size: 18 residues. CDR1 is WSHSY, CDR2 SAAADI, per germline. V lost 4 bases and J 4 bases, leaving 20 bases between the germline ends. CDR3 nucleotide sequence: TGCGCCAGCAGTGTCTGGACCCCCAGCGAGAAAGGGGCCAACGTCCTGACTTTC. It specifies CASSVWTPSEKGANVLTF.

J is TRBJ1-1 and V is TRBV18, with D perhaps TRBD1 (5 bases). The V end was cut by 2 bases, the J end by 4 bases, with 14 bases between. CDR3 length: 15 amino acids. CDR1 KGHSH and CDR2 LQKENI come from the germline V gene. The CDR3 DNA reads TGTGCCAGCTCACCATTTGACAGCTTGGGCACTGAAGCTTTCTTT. Protein product: CASSPFDSLGTEAFF.

The chain joins TRBV28 to TRBJ1-1; D is ambiguous. Looked up from germline, CDR1 is MDHEN and CDR2 is SYDVKM. The CDR3 consists of 8 residues. V was shortened by 8 bases and J by 9 bases, with 4 bases between the two germline ends. CDR3 protein: CASWQAFF. The CDR3 DNA sequence: TGTGCCAGCTGGCAAGCTTTCTTT.

The chain joins TRBV9 to TRBJ2-7, with a possible D match to TRBD2 (6 bases). CDR3 size: 14 residues. Germline assignment: CDR1 SGDLS and CDR2 YYNGEE. V was cut by 0 bases and J by 2 bases, with 9 bases left in between. The CDR3 loop reads CASSVGGTPYEQYF. The CDR3 coding sequence is TGTGCCAGCAGCGTAGGGGGGACTCCCTACGAGCAGTACTTC.